This entry lists 23 T cell receptor beta chains sequenced from one sample in a study of blood T cell repertoires in COVID-19. Some clones are missing from TCRdb's copy, which holds only in-frame ones; the method was immunoSEQ multiplex PCR. The sample comprises under 450,000 clones, 75% to 90% of which are singletons, and 7% to 7.5% rests with the top ten. Sequencing was performed on peripheral blood. The receptor set was obtained from a woman in her sixties with COVID-19, enrolled during active disease.

The chain has TRBV27 and TRBJ1-2, with D perhaps matching TRBD1 (6 bases). The CDR3 length is 14 residues. Per the germline V gene, CDR1 is MNHEY and CDR2 is SMNVEV (reference sequence). V gave up 0 bases and J gave up 5 bases, with 10 bases separating them. The CDR3 is CASSLSGHTYGYTF. The CDR3 DNA reads as TGTGCCAGCAGTTTATCGGGACACACGTATGGCTACACCTTC.

J is TRBJ2-5 and V is TRBV5-1, with D possibly being TRBD2 (5 bases). The CDR3 is 13 residues long. The V end was cut by 1 base, the J end by 5 bases, with 9 bases between. Germline assignment: CDR1 SGHRS and CDR2 YFSETQ. The CDR3, as DNA: TGCGCCAGCAGCTTGACTAGACTGGAGACCCAGTACTTC. The encoded protein is CASSLTRLETQYF.

The chain recombines TRBV7-2 with TRBJ1-3, with a tentative D call TRBD1 (6 bases). Germline V lookup: CDR1 SGHTA, CDR2 FQGNSA. The CDR3 contains 17 residues. Trimming cost V 5 bases and J 0 bases, with 17 bases left between them. In DNA, the CDR3 is TGTGCCAGCAGCCCAGGTTCAGGGGTCTACTCTGGAAACACCATATATTTT. It specifies CASSPGSGVYSGNTIYF.

The V call is TRBV11-2, the J call TRBJ2-7; 9 bases align to TRBD1. The CDR3 runs 16 residues. Trimming at V came to 2 bases and at J to 2 bases, leaving 7 bases not matched to a gene. Germline V gene lookup returns CDR1 SGHAT and CDR2 FQNNGV. This chain's CDR3 is CASSLLPGQGPYEQYF. CDR3 DNA: TGTGCCAGCAGCTTATTACCGGGACAGGGACCCTACGAGCAGTACTTC. Full variable domain (outside the CDR3, taken from reference TRBV11-2 and TRBJ2-7): EAGVAQSPRYKIIEKRQSVAFWCNPISGHATLYWYQQILGQGPKLLIQFQNNGVVDDSQLPKDRFSAERLKGVDSTLKIQPAKLEDSAVYLCASSLLPGQGPYEQYFGPGTRLTVT.

This clone came up once. The chain couples TRBV19 to TRBJ2-5; possible D gene TRBD1, 5 bases. This CDR3 has 14 amino acids. The V end lost 5 bases, the J end lost 3 bases, and 13 bases lay between the germline ends. CDR1 and CDR2 from the germline V gene are LNHDA and SQIVND (reference sequence). The chain's CDR3 is CASSHQGQKETQYF. The DNA of the CDR3 is TGTGCCAGTAGTCACCAGGGTCAGAAAGAGACCCAGTACTTC.

The V gene is TRBV9, the J gene TRBJ2-3, with TRBD2 matching 11 bases. This CDR3 spans 18 amino acids. V shed 0 bases and J 3 bases; nucleotides not matched to a gene: 9. CDR1 and CDR2 from the germline V gene are SGDLS and YYNGEE. The CDR3 here is CASSVAGLAGGRTDTQYF. The CDR3 DNA sequence: TGTGCCAGCAGCGTAGCAGGGCTAGCGGGGGGTCGGACAGATACGCAGTATTTT.

V usage is TRBV7-2 and J usage is TRBJ2-7; 8 nucleotides align to TRBD2. CDR1 SGHTA and CDR2 FQGNSA come from the germline V gene. The CDR3 consists of 18 residues. V was clipped by 5 bases and J by 4 bases; unmatched bases: 19. DNA of the CDR3: TGTGCCAGCAGCCCTGCCCAGCGGGGGATTCGGGTACCTTACGAGCAGTACTTC. It codes for CASSPAQRGIRVPYEQYF.

The CDR3 reads CASSLSGVAGNEQFF. The DNA of the CDR3 is TGTGCCAGCAGCTTATCCGGAGTAGCGGGTAATGAGCAGTTCTTC. This rearrangement joins TRBV7-7 to TRBJ2-1; 7 nucleotides agree with TRBD2. This CDR3 spans 15 amino acids. CDR1 and CDR2 from the germline V gene are SSHAT and FNYEAQ (reference sequence). Losses at the gene ends were 2 bases for V and 7 bases for J; bases not matched to a gene: 8.

The chain uses TRBV18 and TRBJ1-1, with D perhaps matching TRBD1 (6 bases). Germline V lookup: CDR1 KGHSH, CDR2 LQKENI. CDR3 size: 14 residues. Trimming pared 0 bases from V and 7 bases from J, leaving 12 bases between. The CDR3 region is CASSPPTGSIEAFF. DNA for the CDR3: TGTGCCAGCTCACCACCAACAGGGTCCATTGAAGCTTTCTTT.

The rearrangement links TRBV5-4 to TRBJ1-1; no reliable D call. This CDR3 has 15 residues. Trimming removed 0 bases at V and 0 bases at J, with 9 bases between. The germline V gene has CDR1 SGHNT and CDR2 YYREEE (reference sequence). CDR3 nucleotide sequence: TGTGCCAGCAGCTTGGGGGCATCCATGAACACTGAAGCTTTCTTT. This sequence encodes CASSLGASMNTEAFF.

The V and J genes are TRBV18 and TRBJ1-3; D is possibly TRBD1 (6 bases). V dropped 2 bases and J dropped 0 bases, with 11 bases sitting between them. Germline CDR1 and CDR2: KGHSH and LQKENI. The length of the CDR3 is 16 residues. The CDR3 DNA follows: TGTGCCAGCTCACCAAGGGACACTTACTCTGGAAACACCATATATTTT. Translation gives CASSPRDTYSGNTIYF.

The chain links TRBV5-3 to TRBJ2-1; 7 nucleotides match TRBD2. TRBV5-3 is placed among ORFs of uncertain function. This CDR3 region has 15 residues. The J segment lost 8 bases and the V segment lost 6 bases, leaving 14 bases of the junction unmatched. CDR3 nucleotides: TGTGCCAGAACTGACCCAGGGACTAAGGTGGATGAGCAGTTCTTC. Amino acids: CARTDPGTKVDEQFF.

The chain employs TRBV7-9 and TRBJ1-5; weak D call: TRBD1 (5 bases). Trimming cost V 4 bases and J 5 bases, with 15 bases left between them. CDR3 length equals 15 residues. Germline V lookup: CDR1 SEHNR, CDR2 FQNEAQ (reference sequence). CDR3 in DNA: TGTGCCAGCAGCTCCAGCCAGGGTCCCGATCAGCCCCAGCATTTT. Protein sequence: CASSSSQGPDQPQHF.

This clone came up once. The chain is built from TRBV2 and TRBJ2-4; maybe TRBD1 (6 bases). Trimming pared 2 bases from V and 6 bases from J, leaving 11 bases between. The CDR3 sequence is 14 residues long. Germline assignment: CDR1 SNHLY and CDR2 FYNNEI. The CDR3 sequence is CASSESAGVNIQYF. The DNA for the CDR3 is TGTGCCAGCAGTGAAAGCGCAGGGGTAAACATTCAGTACTTC.

J is TRBJ1-1 and V is TRBV5-1; D gene ambiguous. This CDR3 has 14 residues. V was cut by 4 bases and J by 7 bases, with 17 bases left in between. CDR1 is SGHRS, CDR2 YFSETQ, per germline. CDR3 in amino acids: CASSQTLGGIEAFF. DNA of the CDR3: TGCGCCAGCAGCCAAACTTTGGGCGGGATTGAAGCTTTCTTT.

J is TRBJ2-3 and V is TRBV6-2 or TRBV6-3; 9 nucleotides match TRBD2. Trimming cost V 0 bases and J 7 bases; bases outside gene matches: 8. The germline V gene has CDR1 MNHEY and CDR2 SVGEGT. The CDR3 loop spans 16 amino acids. The CDR3 is CASSYSSAGGGYTQYF. DNA for the CDR3: TGTGCCAGCAGTTACTCCTCAGCGGGGGGCGGGTATACGCAGTATTTT.

This chain links TRBV12-3 or TRBV12-4 with TRBJ1-1, with D hard to call. The CDR3 contains 12 residues. V was cut by 7 bases and J by 1 base, with 7 bases left in between. CDR3 coding DNA: TGTGCCAGCAATTATCCGAACACTGAAGCTTTCTTT. Its protein is CASNYPNTEAFF.

The J gene is TRBJ2-1, the V gene TRBV25-1; 13 bases are a match to TRBD2. V shed 4 bases, J shed 10 bases, and the junction held 10 bases outside the gene matches. The CDR3 has 16 residues. Per germline, CDR1 MGHDK and CDR2 SYGVNS. The CDR3 nucleotides are TGTGCCAGCAGTGGGGGCTCCGGGACTAGCGGGACCGAGCAGTTCTTC. As protein: CASSGGSGTSGTEQFF.

The chain recombines TRBV11-3 with TRBJ2-1; 8 bases agree with TRBD1. Germline values: CDR1 SGHNT, CDR2 YENEEA. The CDR3 spans 15 residues. After removal of 5 bases from V and 4 bases from J, the junction contained 7 bases not matched to a gene. The CDR3 DNA reads as TGTGCCAGCAGCCCAGGACAGGGTAATTACAATGAGCAGTTCTTC. It encodes CASSPGQGNYNEQFF.

This rearrangement joins TRBV9 to TRBJ1-4, with 7 positions matching TRBD1. The CDR3 is made up of 15 amino acids. Unmatched junction bases numbered 4, after V lost 3 bases and J lost 2 bases. Germline-derived CDR1 and CDR2 are SGDLS and YYNGEE. CDR3 amino acids: CASSDPRGTNEKLFF. The CDR3 DNA is TGTGCCAGCAGCGACCCCAGGGGGACTAATGAAAAACTGTTTTTT. Combining the CDR3 with reference TRBV9 and TRBJ1-4 gives the whole variable domain DSGVTQTPKHLITATGQRVTLRCSPRSGDLSVYWYQQSLDQGLQFLIQYYNGEERAKGNILERFSAQQFPDLHSELNLSSLELGDSALYFCASSDPRGTNEKLFFGSGTQLSVL.

The chain has TRBV18 and TRBJ2-3; 14 nucleotides agree with TRBD2. The CDR3 runs to 18 residues. V lost 4 bases and J lost 1; bases outside the gene matches: 7. Germline assignment: CDR1 KGHSH and CDR2 LQKENI. The CDR3 here is CASSRKGLAGARTDTQYF. The CDR3 DNA is TGTGCCAGCTCACGAAAGGGACTAGCGGGGGCCCGCACAGATACGCAGTATTTT.

The chain uses TRBV21-1 and TRBJ1-2; the listed D gene, TRBD1, was not tested against the DNA. TRBV21-1 is reported as a pseudogene. The CDR3 consists of 16 residues. The CDR3 DNA sequence: TGTGCCAGCGGCCACCCCCGAAGCCACAGGGATTTTGGCTACACCTTC. It is translated as CASGHPRSHRDFGYTF.

This clone came up a few times. V and J are TRBV10-1 and TRBJ2-1, with no clear D. The CDR3 has 14 amino acids. Germline V gene data show CDR1 as WNHNN and CDR2 as SYGVQD (reference sequence). The V gene lost 0 bases and the J gene lost 5 bases, with 8 bases spanning the gap. The CDR3 protein is CASSESRSHNEQFF. For the CDR3, the DNA is TGCGCCAGCAGTGAGTCTAGAAGTCACAATGAGCAGTTCTTC.